This T cell receptor beta chain was documented in a study of blood T cells in healthy people across ages. Study-level background: Template switching retrieved approximately one barcoded beta molecule for each two T cells.

Broader study findings: A conclusive naive versus antigen-experienced comparison was prevented by the unsorted PBMCs.

Primed by a sample-barcoded 5' primer and a J-beta primer mix, a second PCR proceeded for about 6 to 12 cycles. TCRdb passed the 5' RACE reads through MiXCR, listing each CDR3 protein once. The sample yields around 800,000 distinct CDR3 sequences, around 25% seen once. As concerns this clonotype: What it binds is unknown.

These data are also associated with another study on T cells of mothers and their children. That work states: Donors comprised three healthy Caucasian mothers plus their six children.

The sequencing sample was made of blood. This sequence originates from a boy aged 10-17 years in good health.

Here the CDR3 DNA reads TGTGCCACCAGCAGCTTCGAGAGGGGTCAAGATACGCAGTATTTT. Translating it yields CATSSFERGQDTQYF. The rearrangement joins TRBV15 to TRBJ2-3, with D tentatively TRBD1 or TRBD2 (5 bases each). Germline V CDR1 and CDR2: LNHNV, YYDKDF (reference sequence). Trimming removed 3 bases from V and 5 bases from J, with 15 bases in between. The length of the CDR3 is 15 residues.